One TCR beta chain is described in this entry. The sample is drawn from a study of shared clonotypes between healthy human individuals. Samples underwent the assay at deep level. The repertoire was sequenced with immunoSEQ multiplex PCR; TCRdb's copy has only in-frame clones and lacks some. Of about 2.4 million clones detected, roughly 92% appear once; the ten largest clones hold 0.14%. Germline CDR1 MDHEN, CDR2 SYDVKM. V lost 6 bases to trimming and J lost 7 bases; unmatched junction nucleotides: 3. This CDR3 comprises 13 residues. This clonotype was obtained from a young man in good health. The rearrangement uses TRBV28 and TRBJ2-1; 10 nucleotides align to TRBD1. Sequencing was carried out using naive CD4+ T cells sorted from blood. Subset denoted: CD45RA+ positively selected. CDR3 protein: CASRRTGGNEQFF. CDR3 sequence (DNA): TGTGCCAGCAGGAGGACAGGGGGAAATGAGCAGTTCTTC.